These 12 T cell receptor beta chains share one sample of origin, sequenced in a study of tumor-infiltrating lymphocytes in primary liver carcinoma. Unsorted bulk tissue, roughly 20-32 mg of it, served as the source for co-extraction of RNA and DNA. With a constant-region primer, TCR beta cDNA was made from approximately 520 ng of total RNA. What produced the TCR beta libraries was three nested multiplex PCR rounds using slightly modified ARM-PCR. TRBV1-TRBV30 forward primers paired with a C-beta reverse primer drove the first two PCR rounds, about 9 cycles each. A single record per CDR3 protein comes from TCRdb applying MiXCR to the multiplex PCR reads. The table includes about 99,000 distinct CDR3 sequences, about 70% detected once. Sequencing was carried out using liver tumor tissue from sampling region 5. The sample's subset: tumor region T5, tumor centre. These TCRs come from a woman aged 55-69 years with primary liver carcinoma and hepatitis B virus infection.

This clonotype came up many times. The V and J genes are TRBV29-1 and TRBJ2-1; D is undetermined. Germline-derived CDR1 and CDR2 are SQVTM and ANQGSEA. Trimming pared 4 bases from V and 6 bases from J, leaving 16 bases between. This CDR3 has 14 residues. The CDR3 loop reads CSVGFGLSSNEQFF. In DNA, the CDR3 is TGCAGCGTTGGATTTGGCTTGTCGAGCAATGAGCAGTTCTTC.

This clonotype was seen a handful of times. At one boundary the junction diverges from the germline segment, which might be a read error. The chain has TRBV11-2 and TRBJ2-7, with D hard to call. CDR1 SGHAT and CDR2 FQNNGV come from the germline V gene. The CDR3 consists of 12 residues. This CDR3 is CVSSSVGYEHYF. For the CDR3, the DNA is TGTGTCAGCAGCTCCGTGGGTTACGAGCATTACTTC.

The chain employs TRBV5-1 and TRBJ2-3; D unclear. Trimming took off 4 bases at V and 0 bases at J, with 6 bases between the two ends. The CDR3 length is 13 residues. The V gene's germline CDR1 is SGHRS and CDR2 YFSETQ. In DNA form, the CDR3 reads TGCGCCAGCAGCGTTCAAAGCACAGATACGCAGTATTTT. Translation: CASSVQSTDTQYF.

Comment on this clonotype: Since no conserved phenylalanine or tryptophan closes the CDR3, a read error is the likely cause. This chain joins TRBV11-2 and TRBJ2-7; the match to TRBD1 covers 10 bases. The junction had 16 bases not matched to a gene; V was cut back by 7 bases and J by 7 bases. Looked up from germline, CDR1 is SGHAT and CDR2 is FQNNGV. This CDR3 has 16 amino acids. The DNA of the CDR3 is TGTGCCAGCAACTTTGAGACAGGGGGCGGATTCGAAGAGCAGTACTAC. Its translation is CASNFETGGGFEEQYY.

This clonotype came up a few times. The V call is TRBV5-6, the J call TRBJ1-1, with D unclear. CDR1 and CDR2 from the germline V gene are SGHDT and YYEEEE. V was trimmed by 6 bases and J by 0 bases, leaving 18 bases between them. The length of the CDR3 is 16 residues. The chain's CDR3 is CASTPYSRLMNTEAFF. CDR3 DNA: TGTGCCAGCACCCCGTACAGTAGACTCATGAACACTGAAGCTTTCTTT.

Details on this clonotype: One end of the junction is discordant with germline, which a read error may explain. The chain has TRBV11-3 and TRBJ2-3; 8 bases are a match to TRBD2. Per the germline V gene, CDR1 is SGHNT and CDR2 is YENEEA. This CDR3 spans 14 amino acids. CDR3 region: CASGFRTSRDTQYF. DNA for the CDR3: TGTGCCAGCGGCTTCAGGACTAGCAGAGATACACAGTATTTT. The whole variable domain, remainder taken from reference TRBV11-3 and TRBJ2-3, is EAGVVQSPRYKIIEKKQPVAFWCNPISGHNTLYWYLQNLGQGPELLIRYENEEAVDDSQLPKDRFSAERLKGVDSTLKIQPAELGDSAVYLCASGFRTSRDTQYFGPGTRLTVL.

The rearrangement links TRBV28 to TRBJ2-6, with D maybe TRBD2 (6 bases). The CDR3 has 19 residues. Germline V lookup: CDR1 MDHEN, CDR2 SYDVKM. Trimming took off 5 bases at V and 0 bases at J, with 20 bases between the two ends. CDR3 sequence reads: CASSGFGGSMSSGANVLTF. CDR3 DNA: TGTGCCAGCAGTGGCTTCGGGGGTTCCATGAGCTCTGGGGCCAACGTCCTGACTTTC.

About this clonotype: The conserved phenylalanine or tryptophan normally closing the CDR3 is absent here, so this likely arose from a read error. The CDR3 region is CAISLGGLTYTSNTQYY. The CDR3 coding sequence is TGTGCCATCAGCTTAGGGGGACTAACGTACACGTCAAATACGCAGTATTAT. The chain uses TRBV11-2 and TRBJ2-3; possibly TRBD2 for D (7 bases). The germline gives CDR1 SGHAT, CDR2 FQNNGV. CDR3 size: 17 residues.

The J gene is TRBJ2-1, the V gene TRBV6-1, with D hard to call. Germline V lookup: CDR1 MNHNS, CDR2 SASEGT. V lost 6 bases and J 5 bases, leaving 26 bases between the germline ends. This CDR3 is built from 18 residues. CDR3 DNA: TGTGCCAGCAGCCCCCACACCGGTAGTGGCGGAACAGACAATGAGCAGTTCTTC. Its translation is CASSPHTGSGGTDNEQFF.

Regarding this clonotype: Likely a read error: the CDR3 ends without its conserved phenylalanine or tryptophan. The chain uses TRBV6-5 and TRBJ1-4; D gene uncertain. Germline V gives CDR1 MNHEY, CDR2 SVGAGI. The CDR3 runs to 15 residues. The CDR3 DNA sequence: TGTGCCAGCACATCGGTGGGAAGGACTAATGATAAACTGTTTCTT. The encoded protein is CASTSVGRTNDKLFL.

This clonotype was detected ten times or more. The chain recombines TRBV10-3 with TRBJ2-7, with D possibly being TRBD1 (6 bases). Germline loops: CDR1 ENHRY, CDR2 SYGVKD. The V end lost 11 bases, the J end lost 3 bases, and 20 bases lay between the germline ends. This CDR3 region has 14 residues. The DNA for the CDR3 is TGTGCCGCCTCCGGGACACAAAAGGACTACGAGCAGTACTTC. Its protein product is CAASGTQKDYEQYF.

Regarding this clonotype: At one end, the junction sequence differs from germline, possibly due to a read error. The chain joins TRBV7-9 to TRBJ2-1, with 7 bases identical to TRBD2. The CDR3 loop spans 17 amino acids. Germline CDR1 reads SEHNR; CDR2 reads FQNEAQ (reference sequence). In DNA, the CDR3 is TGTACCAGCAGCCTAGGTGGGCGCGGGAGCTCCTACAATGAGCAGTTCTTC. Translating gives CTSSLGGRGSSYNEQFF.